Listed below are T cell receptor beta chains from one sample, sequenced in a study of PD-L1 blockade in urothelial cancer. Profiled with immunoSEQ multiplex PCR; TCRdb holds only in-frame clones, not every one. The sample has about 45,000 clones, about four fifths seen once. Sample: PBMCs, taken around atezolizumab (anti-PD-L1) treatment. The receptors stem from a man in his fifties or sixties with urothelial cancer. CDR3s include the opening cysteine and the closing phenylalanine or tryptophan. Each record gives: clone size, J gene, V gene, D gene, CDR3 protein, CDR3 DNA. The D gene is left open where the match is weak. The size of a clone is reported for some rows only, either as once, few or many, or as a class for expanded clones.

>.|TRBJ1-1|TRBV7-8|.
CASSLVSVRGNTEAFF
TGTGCCAGCAGCTTAGTATCGGTTCGGGGGAACACTGAAGCTTTCTTT
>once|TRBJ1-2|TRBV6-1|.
CASSERGGRHYGYTF
TGTGCCAGCAGTGAAAGAGGGGGAAGGCACTATGGCTACACCTTC
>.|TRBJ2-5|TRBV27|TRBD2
CASSSTSGGEETQYF
TGTGCCAGCAGTTCCACTAGCGGGGGGGAAGAGACCCAGTACTTC
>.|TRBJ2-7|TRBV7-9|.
CASSLTLAGGSYEQYF
TGTGCCAGCAGCTTAACCCTGGCTGGCGGCTCCTACGAGCAGTACTTC
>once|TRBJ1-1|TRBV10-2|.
CASSEMGGGTEAFF
TGCGCCAGCAGTGAGATGGGGGGGGGCACTGAAGCTTTCTTT
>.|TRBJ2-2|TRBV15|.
CATSRDPAGVRTGELFF
TGTGCCACCAGCAGAGATCCTGCAGGGGTCAGAACCGGGGAGCTGTTTTTT
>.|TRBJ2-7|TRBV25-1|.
CASSASAGGYEQYF
TGTGCCAGCAGTGCGTCGGCGGGTGGATACGAGCAGTACTTC
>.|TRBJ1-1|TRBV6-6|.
CASSRRALMNTEAFF
TGTGCCAGCAGTCGCCGAGCGCTTATGAACACTGAAGCTTTCTTT
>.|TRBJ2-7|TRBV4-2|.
CASSQNSAEQYF
TGTGCCAGCAGCCAAAACAGTGCCGAGCAGTACTTC
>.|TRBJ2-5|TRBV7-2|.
CASSWGLQTQYF
TGTGCCAGCAGCTGGGGACTCCAGACCCAGTACTTC
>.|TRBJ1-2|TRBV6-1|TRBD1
CASSIDRVNGYTF
TGTGCCAGCAGTATAGACAGGGTAAATGGCTACACCTTC
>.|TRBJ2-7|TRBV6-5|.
CASSGAGPEQYF
TGTGCCAGCAGTGGGGCAGGGCCCGAGCAGTACTTC
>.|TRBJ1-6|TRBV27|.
CASSLLQTGDSPLHF
TGTGCCAGCAGTTTATTGCAGACCGGGGATTCACCCCTCCACTTT
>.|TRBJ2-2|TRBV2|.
CASSQTRVRSGELFF
TGTGCCAGCAGTCAGACTAGAGTTAGGTCCGGGGAGCTGTTTTTT
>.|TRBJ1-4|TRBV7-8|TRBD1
CASSFTQGAELFF
TGTGCCAGCAGCTTCACGCAGGGGGCGGAACTGTTTTTT
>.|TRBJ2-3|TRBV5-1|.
CASSFPAGKEDTQYF
TGCGCCAGCAGCTTCCCGGCGGGGAAGGAAGATACGCAGTATTTT
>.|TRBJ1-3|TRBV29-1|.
CSVDRGGAGNTIYF
TGCAGCGTTGACAGGGGAGGGGCTGGAAACACCATATATTTT
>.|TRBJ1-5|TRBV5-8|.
CASSLTPGGSNQPQHF
TGTGCCAGCAGCTTGACCCCCGGGGGGAGCAATCAGCCCCAGCATTTT
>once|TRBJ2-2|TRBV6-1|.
CASSEPGHGAGELFF
TGTGCCAGCAGTGAACCGGGACACGGGGCCGGGGAGCTGTTTTTT
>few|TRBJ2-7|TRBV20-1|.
CSARLGDEQYF
TGCAGTGCTAGGCTAGGGGACGAGCAGTACTTC
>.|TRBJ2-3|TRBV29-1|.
CSVEEWGGASTDTQYF
TGCAGCGTTGAAGAATGGGGGGGGGCTAGCACAGATACGCAGTATTTT
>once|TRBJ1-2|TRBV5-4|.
CASSRQENYGYTF
TGTGCCAGCAGCCGACAGGAGAACTATGGCTACACCTTC
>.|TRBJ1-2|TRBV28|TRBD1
CASSSTGVGYTF
TGTGCCAGCAGTTCGACAGGGGTCGGCTACACCTTC
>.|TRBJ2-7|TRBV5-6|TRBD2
CASSVVQLAVSGEQYF
TGTGCCAGCAGTGTTGTACAACTAGCGGTGTCGGGCGAGCAGTACTTC
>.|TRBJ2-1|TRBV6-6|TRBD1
CASISGGSYNEQFF
TGTGCCAGCATCTCAGGGGGCTCCTACAATGAGCAGTTCTTC
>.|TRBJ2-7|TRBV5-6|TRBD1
CASRSGQGTPYEQYF
TGTGCCAGCAGATCGGGACAGGGAACTCCCTACGAGCAGTACTTC
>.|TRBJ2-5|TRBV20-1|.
CSANRETQYF
TGCAGTGCTAACCGGGAGACCCAGTACTTC
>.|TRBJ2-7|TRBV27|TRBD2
CASSPLEAGGPGYEQYF
TGTGCCAGCAGTCCCCTTGAGGCGGGAGGGCCTGGTTACGAGCAGTACTTC
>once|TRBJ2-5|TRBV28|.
CASSKGLGAQETQYF
TGTGCCAGCAGCAAGGGACTTGGCGCGCAAGAGACCCAGTACTTC
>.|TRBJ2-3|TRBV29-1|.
CSVALADTQYF
TGCAGCGTCGCTTTAGCAGATACGCAGTATTTT
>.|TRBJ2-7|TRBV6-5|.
CASRRRYEQYF
TGTGCCAGCAGAAGGCGGTACGAGCAGTACTTC
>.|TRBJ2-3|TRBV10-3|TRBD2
CAIRSILAGGPDTQYF
TGTGCCATCAGATCGATACTAGCGGGGGGGCCAGATACGCAGTATTTT
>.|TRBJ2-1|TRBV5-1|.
CASSLVGQGHNEQFF
TGCGCCAGCAGCTTGGTAGGTCAGGGCCACAATGAGCAGTTCTTC
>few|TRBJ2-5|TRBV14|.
CASSQGARSETQYF
TGTGCCAGCAGCCAAGGCGCGCGAAGTGAGACCCAGTACTTC
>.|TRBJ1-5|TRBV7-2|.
CATQRVEGNQPQHF
TGTGCCACCCAGCGGGTAGAGGGGAATCAGCCCCAGCATTTT
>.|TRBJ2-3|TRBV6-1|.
CASGAVDGTDTQYF
TGTGCCAGCGGGGCAGTGGACGGCACAGATACGCAGTATTTT
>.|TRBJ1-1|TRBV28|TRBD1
CASSWGQGGTEAFF
TGTGCCAGCAGTTGGGGACAGGGGGGAACTGAAGCTTTCTTT
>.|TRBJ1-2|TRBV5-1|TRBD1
CASSQPGQELFGYTF
TGCGCCAGCAGCCAACCGGGACAGGAGCTGTTCGGCTACACCTTC
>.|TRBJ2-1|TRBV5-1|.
CASSRDSPPGNEQFF
TGCGCCAGCAGTCGGGACTCCCCCCCGGGGAATGAGCAGTTCTTC
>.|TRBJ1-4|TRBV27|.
CASSLRDLAGEKLFF
TGTGCCAGCAGTTTACGCGACCTTGCGGGGGAAAAACTGTTTTTT
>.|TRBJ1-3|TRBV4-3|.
CASSPSITAGNTIYF
TGCGCCAGCAGCCCCTCTATTACTGCTGGAAACACCATATATTTT
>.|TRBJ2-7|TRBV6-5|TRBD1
CASSYLPRGRVEQYF
TGTGCCAGCAGTTACCTCCCCAGGGGGCGGGTAGAGCAGTACTTC
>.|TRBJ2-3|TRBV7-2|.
CASSLARTDTQYF
TGTGCCAGCAGCTTAGCTAGAACAGATACGCAGTATTTT
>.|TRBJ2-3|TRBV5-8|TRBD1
CASSDRQGAQLAVITDTQYF
TGTGCCAGCAGCGATCGACAGGGGGCTCAACTAGCGGTCATCACAGATACGCAGTATTTT